A selection of T cell receptor beta chains follows, all from one sample in a study of shared clonotypes between healthy human individuals. Clones were sequenced by immunoSEQ multiplex PCR, and TCRdb holds only the in-frame ones, with some missing. The sample holds 900,000 to 1,200,000 clones; 78% are singletons and the top ten take around 0.61%. Sequenced sample: memory CD4+ T cells from PBMCs. The receptors derive from a young man in good health. Some clones in this sample may be carry-over from other donors' samples. Both conserved end residues are part of each CDR3.

v_call	j_call	cdr3_aa
TRBV6-1	TRBJ2-6	CAIWKSSGANVLTF
TRBV11-2	TRBJ2-3	CASSLRLRLDTDTQYF
TRBV6-5	TRBJ2-7	CASSSSRVTYEQYF
TRBV28	TRBJ1-5	CASSFRRQPQHF
TRBV7-9	TRBJ2-7	CASSDRTTTYEQYF
TRBV28	TRBJ2-7	CASSPDRGKRVAYEQYF
TRBV28	TRBJ1-2	CASSFRDISGYTF
TRBV28	TRBJ1-5	CASSLTQGYQPQHF
TRBV20-1	TRBJ1-2	CSAEGSSGYTF
TRBV5-4	TRBJ1-3	CASSSSLSTSGNTIYF
TRBV9	TRBJ1-2	CASSVALTEYGYTF
TRBV5-1	TRBJ2-7	CASSRTLYEQYF
TRBV28	TRBJ1-2	CASSLTTAHYGYTF
TRBV10-3	TRBJ2-1	CAISEPYPRTSGTYNEQFF
TRBV5-1	TRBJ2-3	CASSFAGSTDTQYF
TRBV19	TRBJ2-1	CASTTPRTSGNNEQFF
TRBV28	TRBJ1-5	CASTDLYSNQPQHF
TRBV25-1	TRBJ2-5	CASSDQASGTWKTQYF
TRBV29-1	TRBJ2-1	CSARDSSYNEQFF
TRBV6-5	TRBJ2-1	CASKIREGREQFF
TRBV6-1	.	CASTTGTVSYEQYF
TRBV18	TRBJ1-2	CASSPAGTYGYTF
TRBV10-3	TRBJ2-1	CAISADFGAGSASSYNEQFF
TRBV6-1	TRBJ2-3	CASSYVAGGKDTQYF
TRBV7-6	TRBJ1-1	CASSLDRAFTEAFF
TRBV7-9	TRBJ2-2	CASSLVGAGRTGELFF
TRBV6-1	TRBJ2-7	CASSGTTGLAGTYEQYF
TRBV7-3	TRBJ2-2	CASRKQGLRSGELFF
TRBV7-2	TRBJ1-1	CASSLKGTGPFF
TRBV5-1	TRBJ1-1	CASSVQLMNTEAFF
TRBV11-2	TRBJ2-7	CASSPSGGAYEQYF
TRBV11-2	TRBJ2-3	CASSRGLAGDTDTQYF
TRBV9	TRBJ2-1	CASSVGGILDNEQFF
TRBV2	TRBJ1-4	CASRQDPWFDEKLFF
TRBV23-1	TRBJ2-1	CASSQFWDRAYNEQFF
TRBV7-9	TRBJ1-5	CASSPWRGDGNQPQHF
TRBV27	TRBJ2-3	CASRLLAGLCSDTQYF
TRBV30	TRBJ2-5	CACTGTGETQYF
TRBV6-5	TRBJ2-2	CASSYDRAGGELFF
TRBV7-2	TRBJ2-7	CASSVYGGTYEQYF
TRBV2	TRBJ2-3	CARGSLADTDTQYF
TRBV19	TRBJ2-5	CASSIGTGTQETQYF
TRBV4-2	TRBJ2-2	CASSQDRRAGELFF
TRBV9	TRBJ2-2	CASSLFGQGNTGELFF
TRBV18	TRBJ1-3	CASSPDRGPGNTIYF